Listed below are T cell receptor beta chains from one sample, sequenced in a study of T cell changes during pregnancy in multiple sclerosis. The method was immunoSEQ multiplex PCR; TCRdb's version includes in-frame clones alone and lacks a portion of them. The sample has 70,000 to 95,000 clones; just under 95% are singletons. The sequenced sample was peripheral blood, obtained in the first trimester of pregnancy. These TCRs come from a female donor with multiple sclerosis, enrolled in a pregnancy study. The CDR3 runs from the conserved cysteine through the conserved F or W. Fields, in order: CDR3 length, V gene, J gene, D gene, CDR3 DNA, CDR3 protein. D genes are given only for firm matches.

14	TRBV9	TRBJ2-5	NA	TGTGCCAGCAGCGAAACATACCCCTCGTGGACCCAGTACTTC	CASSETYPSWTQYF
17	TRBV29-1	TRBJ1-4	TRBD1	TGCAGCGTTCGCATTAGGGCCGGGACAGAGATTTATGGAAAACTGTTTTTT	CSVRIRAGTEIYGKLFF
18	TRBV7-9	TRBJ1-5	TRBD1	TGTGCCAGCAGCCGATTCGGGACAGGCGCCGAAAAGAATCAGCCCCAGCATTTT	CASSRFGTGAEKNQPQHF
16	TRBV27	TRBJ2-5	TRBD1	TGTGCCAGCAGTTTAGGACAGGGCGCGCGGACAGAGACCCAGTACTTC	CASSLGQGARTETQYF
14	TRBV29-1	TRBJ1-2	TRBD1	TGCAGCGCCCGAACACAGGGGGCAGCGCGTCGAGACACCTTC	CSARTQGAARRDTF
14	TRBV7-6	TRBJ2-4	TRBD2	TGTGCCAGCAGCTTAGGCGGGGGTATGAACATTCAGTACTTC	CASSLGGGMNIQYF
15	TRBV5-6	TRBJ1-1	NA	TGTGCCAGCAGCCCTCTTAGGGGGGGCAACACTGAAGCTTTCTTT	CASSPLRGGNTEAFF
13	TRBV18	TRBJ2-7	NA	TGTGCCAGCTCACCGGGACACCTATACGAGCAGTACTTC	CASSPGHLYEQYF
15	TRBV29-1	TRBJ2-1	TRBD2	TGCAGCGTGCCCGGCGGGGGGGGCTCCTACAATGAGCAGTTCTTC	CSVPGGGGSYNEQFF
14	TRBV14	TRBJ1-1	NA	TGTGCCAGCAGCCAACGGCAGGGGAACACTGAAGCTTTCTTT	CASSQRQGNTEAFF
14	TRBV6-1	TRBJ2-5	NA	TGTGCCAGCAGAACCCTAGCGATGGGGGACACCCAGTACTTC	CASRTLAMGDTQYF
16	TRBV11-2	TRBJ2-3	NA	TGTGCCAGCAGCTTTTGGGTGGCAAGGCGGGCAGATACGCAGTATTTT	CASSFWVARRADTQYF
13	TRBV5-6	TRBJ2-3	TRBD1	TGTGCCAGCAGCAAAACAGGGGGCGGTACGCAGTATTTT	CASSKTGGGTQYF
15	TRBV7-8	TRBJ1-1	TRBD1	TGTGCCAGCAGCTTAGTTCAGGGGGCAGGGACTGAAGCTTTCTTT	CASSLVQGAGTEAFF
13	TRBV6-1	TRBJ1-6	NA	TGTGCCAGCAAACAGGTTGTGAATTCACCCCTCCACTTT	CASKQVVNSPLHF